These 17 T cell receptor beta chains were sequenced from one sample in a study of CD8 T cells in Susac syndrome. RNA in amounts of about 0.5 to 1 ug was reverse transcribed with random hexamers. Via MiXCR, TCRdb re-called the immunoSEQ multiplex PCR reads, giving one row per CDR3 protein. The top ten hold around 0.12% of the sample, which has some 120,000 distinct CDR3 sequences, about 95% seen once. Sequencing was done on a sample of CD4+ T cells from PBMCs. The receptors shown here come from a human donor in good health.

This clonotype appeared once. The chain carries TRBV29-1 and TRBJ2-5; TRBD1 matches 9 bases. Germline values: CDR1 SQVTM, CDR2 ANQGSEA. J gave up 5 bases and V 7 bases, and 5 bases lay outside the gene matches. This CDR3 is built from 12 residues. The CDR3 bases are TGCAGCGCTGGACAGGGGTATGAGACCCAGTACTTC. Amino acids: CSAGQGYETQYF. Looking up the rest from reference TRBV29-1 and TRBJ2-5 gives the full variable domain: SAVISQKPSRDICQRGTSLTIQCQVDSQVTMMFWYRQQPGQSLTLIATANQGSEATYESGFVIDKFPISRPNLTFSTLTVSNMSPEDSSIYLCSAGQGYETQYFGPGTRLLVL.

The rearrangement joins TRBV7-9 to TRBJ1-2; perhaps TRBD1 as D (5 bases). Trimming took off 6 bases at V and 2 bases at J, with 13 bases between the two ends. Germline values: CDR1 SEHNR, CDR2 FQNEAQ (reference sequence). CDR3 length: 14 residues. The CDR3 sequence: CASRVRDLNYGYTF. The CDR3 region has the DNA TGTGCCAGCAGGGTTCGGGACTTAAACTATGGCTACACCTTC.

The rearrangement joins TRBV20-1 to TRBJ2-7, with 10 bases aligning to TRBD1. This CDR3 has 14 residues. Germline lookup yields CDR1 DFQATT and CDR2 SNEGSKA (reference sequence). V lost 5 bases and J lost 3; bases outside the gene matches: 7. CDR3 amino acids: CSASTGGDSYEQYF. DNA for the CDR3: TGCAGTGCTTCGACAGGGGGCGACAGCTACGAGCAGTACTTC.

This chain uses TRBV3-1 with TRBJ2-5; 10 positions agree with TRBD2. V lost 1 base, J lost 1 base, and 3 bases stayed unmatched. The CDR3 covers 16 residues. CDR1 is LGHDT and CDR2 is YNNKEL in the germline V gene (reference sequence). The CDR3 protein is CASSQARLAGQETQYF. The CDR3 DNA reads as TGTGCCAGCAGCCAAGCTAGACTAGCGGGCCAAGAGACCCAGTACTTC.

The V and J genes are TRBV3-1 and TRBJ1-1; D remains ambiguous. This CDR3 comprises 14 residues. CDR1 is LGHDT, CDR2 YNNKEL, per germline (reference sequence). Trimming cost V 0 bases and J 2 bases, with 7 bases left between them. CDR3 region: CASSQDGPNTEAFF. The DNA of the CDR3 is TGTGCCAGCAGCCAAGATGGTCCAAACACTGAAGCTTTCTTT.

This chain uses TRBV5-6 with TRBJ2-7; TRBD2 matches 13 bases. J lost 2 bases, V lost 0 bases, and 8 bases had no gene match. This CDR3 has 18 residues. Germline CDR1 SGHDT, CDR2 YYEEEE. The CDR3 loop is CASSLEGLAGTSTYEQYF. The CDR3 DNA follows: TGTGCCAGCAGCTTGGAGGGACTAGCGGGAACCTCCACCTACGAGCAGTACTTC.

This chain joins TRBV12-3 or TRBV12-4 and TRBJ1-5; the D is unclear. The V end was cut by 5 bases, the J end by 1 base, with 9 bases between. The CDR3 is made up of 14 amino acids. The CDR3 reads CASSEGLSNQPQHF. The DNA for the CDR3 is TGTGCCAGCAGTGAAGGTTTGAGCAATCAGCCCCAGCATTTT.

The V gene is TRBV30, the J gene TRBJ2-7; TRBD1 matches at 9 bases. Trimming at V came to 3 bases and at J to 7 bases, leaving 7 bases not matched to a gene. This CDR3 has 13 residues. From germline, CDR1 is GTSNPN and CDR2 SVGIG (reference sequence). Written as DNA, the CDR3 is TGTGCCTGGAGCTCGGACAGGGGTGGGGAGCAGTACTTC. Translation: CAWSSDRGGEQYF.

The chain uses TRBV29-1 and TRBJ2-4; D unresolved. V was cut by 6 bases and J by 0 bases, with 18 bases left in between. Germline V gives CDR1 SQVTM, CDR2 ANQGSEA. The CDR3 contains 16 residues. The DNA for the CDR3 is TGCAGCGTCCAGACCCTGACAAGACTAGCCAAAAACATTCAGTACTTC. Its translation: CSVQTLTRLAKNIQYF.

This clonotype was observed a few times. The germline gene is not matched at one end of the junction; a read error may be the cause. The DNA of the CDR3 is TGTGCCAGCAGCTTGGGGGGGGGCAATCAGCCCCAGCATTTT. It is translated as CASSLGGGNQPQHF. V usage is TRBV5-1 and J usage is TRBJ1-5, with D tentatively TRBD1 (5 bases). CDR3 length: 14 amino acids. CDR1 and CDR2 from the germline V gene are SGHRS and YFSETQ.

This clonotype was seen just once. The chain has TRBV3-1 and TRBJ1-3; D call uncertain. The CDR3 has 12 amino acids. The germline gives CDR1 LGHDT, CDR2 YNNKEL (reference sequence). V was trimmed by 1 base and J by 9 bases, leaving 7 bases between them. Written as DNA, the CDR3 is TGTGCCAGCAGCCAAGTCCATGGCACCATATATTTT. Translated: CASSQVHGTIYF.

The chain carries TRBV3-1 and TRBJ2-1, with D possibly TRBD2 on 5 matching bases. There are 15 residues in the CDR3. Germline CDR1 is LGHDT and CDR2 is YNNKEL (reference sequence). V lost 2 bases to trimming and J lost 7 bases, with 15 bases between them. The CDR3 reads CASSQTRILQNEQFF. CDR3 sequence (DNA): TGTGCCAGCAGCCAAACTAGGATCCTTCAGAATGAGCAGTTCTTC.

V gene TRBV29-1 combines with J gene TRBJ2-1; 13 bases align to TRBD2. The germline V gene has CDR1 SQVTM and CDR2 ANQGSEA. Germline trimming cut 1 base from V and 7 bases from J; bases unmatched to any gene: 1. This CDR3 spans 14 amino acids. CDR3: CSVEGTSGSNEQFF. The CDR3 DNA is TGCAGCGTTGAAGGGACTAGCGGGAGTAATGAGCAGTTCTTC.

The rearrangement links TRBV7-9 to TRBJ2-1, with 9 positions matching TRBD1. This CDR3 comprises 13 residues. V shed 1 base, J shed 10 bases, and the junction held 2 bases outside the gene matches. The V gene's germline CDR1 is SEHNR and CDR2 FQNEAQ (reference sequence). CDR3 amino acids: CASSLGGTGEQFF. In DNA form, the CDR3 reads TGTGCCAGCAGCTTAGGGGGGACAGGGGAGCAGTTCTTC.

About this clonotype itself: The junction shows a germline mismatch at one end, possibly a read error. This chain joins TRBV15 and TRBJ1-2; TRBD1 matches 7 bases. Germline values: CDR1 LNHNV, CDR2 YYDKDF (reference sequence). The CDR3 has 15 residues. CDR3 DNA: TGTACCACCAGCATGGACAGGCTCTGGGTCAATGGCTACACCTTC. Its translation: CTTSMDRLWVNGYTF.

The gene calls are TRBV28 and TRBJ2-5, with D possibly TRBD2 on 6 matching bases. The V gene's germline CDR1 is MDHEN and CDR2 SYDVKM. CDR3 length equals 15 residues. The V gene lost 6 bases and the J gene lost 4 bases, with 18 bases spanning the gap. CDR3 coding DNA: TGTGCCAGCAGCCCGACTAGTTCTCGGGGAGAGACCCAGTACTTC. Encoded protein: CASSPTSSRGETQYF.

The rearrangement links TRBV30 to TRBJ2-3; unclear D gene. The CDR3 runs 11 residues. V lost 5 bases and J 2 bases, leaving 5 bases between the germline ends. Germline V CDR1 and CDR2: GTSNPN, SVGIG (reference sequence). The CDR3 loop is CAWRLTDTQYF. As DNA, the CDR3 is TGTGCCTGGCGTCTCACAGATACGCAGTATTTT.